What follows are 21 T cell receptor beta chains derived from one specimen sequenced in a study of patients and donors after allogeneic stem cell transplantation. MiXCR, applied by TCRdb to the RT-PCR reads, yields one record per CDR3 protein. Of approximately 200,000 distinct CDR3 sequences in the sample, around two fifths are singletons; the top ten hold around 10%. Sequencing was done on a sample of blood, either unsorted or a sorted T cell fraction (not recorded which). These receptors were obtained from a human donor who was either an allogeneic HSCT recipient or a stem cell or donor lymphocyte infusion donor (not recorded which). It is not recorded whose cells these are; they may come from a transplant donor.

In nucleotides, the CDR3 is TGTGCCAGCACCCTGGGACAGGGGAACACTGAAGCTTTCTTT. This encodes CASTLGQGNTEAFF. The chain uses TRBV6-4 and TRBJ1-1; 9 bases match TRBD1. The CDR3 runs 14 residues. V was clipped by 7 bases and J by 1 base; unmatched bases: 4. Germline CDR1 and CDR2: MRHNA and SNTAGT.

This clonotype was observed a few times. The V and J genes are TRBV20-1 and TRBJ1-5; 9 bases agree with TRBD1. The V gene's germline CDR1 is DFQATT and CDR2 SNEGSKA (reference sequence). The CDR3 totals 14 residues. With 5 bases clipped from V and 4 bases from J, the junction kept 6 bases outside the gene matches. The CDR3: CSARSGTGNQPQHF. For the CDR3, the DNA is TGCAGTGCTCGCTCCGGGACAGGGAATCAGCCCCAGCATTTT.

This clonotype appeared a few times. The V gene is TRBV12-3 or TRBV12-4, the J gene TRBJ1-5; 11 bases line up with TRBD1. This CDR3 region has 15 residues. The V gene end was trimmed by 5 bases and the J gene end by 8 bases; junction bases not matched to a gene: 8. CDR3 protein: CASSPGTGGLKPQHF. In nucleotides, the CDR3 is TGTGCCAGCAGTCCCGGGACAGGGGGATTGAAGCCCCAGCATTTT.

The DNA of the CDR3 is TGTGCCAGCAGTTTACCATCGGGACTCGGCTACACCTTC. Its protein product is CASSLPSGLGYTF. The chain carries TRBV12-3 or TRBV12-4 and TRBJ1-2; possible D gene TRBD1, 5 bases. The V and J ends lost 2 bases and 8 bases respectively, with 12 bases between them. The CDR3 sequence is 13 residues long.

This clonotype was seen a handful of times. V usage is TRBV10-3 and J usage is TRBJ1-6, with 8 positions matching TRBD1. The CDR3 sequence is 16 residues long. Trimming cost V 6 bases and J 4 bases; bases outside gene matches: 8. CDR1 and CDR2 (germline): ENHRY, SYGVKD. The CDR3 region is CAISPDRAYYNSPLHF. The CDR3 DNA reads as TGTGCCATCAGCCCGGACAGGGCTTATTATAATTCACCCCTCCACTTT.

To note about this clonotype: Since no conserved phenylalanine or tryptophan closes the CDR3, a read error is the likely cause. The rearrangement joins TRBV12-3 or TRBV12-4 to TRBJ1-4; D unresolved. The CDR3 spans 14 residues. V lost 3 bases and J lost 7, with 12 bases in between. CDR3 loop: CASSFETTSEKLFL. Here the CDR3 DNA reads TGTGCCAGCAGTTTCGAGACCACCAGTGAAAAACTGTTTTTG.

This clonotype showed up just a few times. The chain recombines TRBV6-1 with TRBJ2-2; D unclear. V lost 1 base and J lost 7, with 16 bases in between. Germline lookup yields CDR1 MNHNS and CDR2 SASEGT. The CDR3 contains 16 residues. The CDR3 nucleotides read TGTGCCAGCAGTGAAGGCATTAGCTACTTCGACGGGGAGCTGTTTTTT. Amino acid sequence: CASSEGISYFDGELFF.

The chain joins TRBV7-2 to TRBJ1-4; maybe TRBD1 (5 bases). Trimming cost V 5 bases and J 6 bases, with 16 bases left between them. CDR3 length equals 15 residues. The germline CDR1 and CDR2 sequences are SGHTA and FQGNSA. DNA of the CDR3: TGTGCCAGCAGCCCCAGGGTTGGGTGGGATGAAAAACTGTTTTTT. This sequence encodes CASSPRVGWDEKLFF.

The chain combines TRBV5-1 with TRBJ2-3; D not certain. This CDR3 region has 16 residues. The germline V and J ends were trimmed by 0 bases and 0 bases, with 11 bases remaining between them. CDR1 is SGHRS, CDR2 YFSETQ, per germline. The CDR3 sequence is CASSLAPRPSTDTQYF. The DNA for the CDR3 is TGCGCCAGCAGCTTGGCCCCCAGGCCTAGCACAGATACGCAGTATTTT. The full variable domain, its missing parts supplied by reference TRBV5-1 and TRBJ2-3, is KAGVTQTPRYLIKTRGQQVTLSCSPISGHRSVSWYQQTPGQGLQFLFEYFSETQRNKGNFPGRFSGRQFSNSRSEMNVSTLELGDSALYLCASSLAPRPSTDTQYFGPGTRLTVL.

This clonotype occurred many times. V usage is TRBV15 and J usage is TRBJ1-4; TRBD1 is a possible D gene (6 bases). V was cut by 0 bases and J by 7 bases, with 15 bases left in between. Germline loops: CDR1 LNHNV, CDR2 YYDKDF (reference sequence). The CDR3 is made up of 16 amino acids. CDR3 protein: CATSRDQGGRGEKLFF. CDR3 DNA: TGTGCCACCAGCAGAGATCAAGGGGGAAGGGGTGAAAAACTGTTTTTT. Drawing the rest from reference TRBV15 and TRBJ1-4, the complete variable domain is DAMVIQNPRYQVTQFGKPVTLSCSQTLNHNVMYWYQQKSSQAPKLLFHYYDKDFNNEADTPDNFQSRRPNTSFCFLDIRSPGLGDTAMYLCATSRDQGGRGEKLFFGSGTQLSVL.

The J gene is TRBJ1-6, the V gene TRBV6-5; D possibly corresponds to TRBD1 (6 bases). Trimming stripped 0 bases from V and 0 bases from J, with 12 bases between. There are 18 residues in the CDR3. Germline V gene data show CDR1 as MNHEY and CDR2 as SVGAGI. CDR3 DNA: TGTGCCAGCAGTTACTCGGACAGCTTAAGCTCCTATAATTCACCCCTCCACTTT. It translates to CASSYSDSLSSYNSPLHF.

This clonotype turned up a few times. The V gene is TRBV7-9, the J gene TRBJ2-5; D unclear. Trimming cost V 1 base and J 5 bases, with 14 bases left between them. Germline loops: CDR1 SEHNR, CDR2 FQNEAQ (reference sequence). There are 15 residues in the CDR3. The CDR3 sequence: CASSLEAWHRETQYF. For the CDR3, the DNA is TGTGCCAGCAGCTTAGAGGCCTGGCATCGGGAGACCCAGTACTTC.

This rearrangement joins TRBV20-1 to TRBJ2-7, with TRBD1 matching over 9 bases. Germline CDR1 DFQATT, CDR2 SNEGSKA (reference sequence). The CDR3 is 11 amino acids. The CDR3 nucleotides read TGCAGCCCCACAGGGGGCCACGAGCAGTACTTC. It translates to CSPTGGHEQYF.

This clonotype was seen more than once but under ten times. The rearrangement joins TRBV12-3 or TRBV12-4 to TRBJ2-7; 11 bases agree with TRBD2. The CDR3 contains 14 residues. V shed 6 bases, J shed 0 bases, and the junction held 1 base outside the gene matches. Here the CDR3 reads CASRLAGDSYEQYF. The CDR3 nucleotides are TGTGCCAGCAGACTAGCGGGGGACTCCTACGAGCAGTACTTC.

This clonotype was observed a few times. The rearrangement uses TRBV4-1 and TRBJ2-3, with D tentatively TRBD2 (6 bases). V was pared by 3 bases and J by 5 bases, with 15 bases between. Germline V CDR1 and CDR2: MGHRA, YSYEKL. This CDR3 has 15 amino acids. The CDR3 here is CASSQTGLGGDTQYF. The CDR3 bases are TGCGCCAGCAGCCAGACCGGATTGGGGGGAGATACGCAGTATTTT.

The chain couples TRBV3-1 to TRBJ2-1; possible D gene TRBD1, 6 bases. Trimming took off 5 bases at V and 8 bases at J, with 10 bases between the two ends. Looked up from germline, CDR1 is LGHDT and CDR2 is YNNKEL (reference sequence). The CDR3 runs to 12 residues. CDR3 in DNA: TGTGCCAGCAGCTCACAGGGTTATGAGCAGTTCTTC. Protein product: CASSSQGYEQFF.

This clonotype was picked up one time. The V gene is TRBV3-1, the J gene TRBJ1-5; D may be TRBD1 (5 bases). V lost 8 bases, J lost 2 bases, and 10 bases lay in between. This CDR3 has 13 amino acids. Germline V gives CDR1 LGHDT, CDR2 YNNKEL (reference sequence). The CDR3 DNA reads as TGTGCCAGCGGGGGGGGAGGCAATCAGCCCCAGCATTTT. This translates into CASGGGGNQPQHF. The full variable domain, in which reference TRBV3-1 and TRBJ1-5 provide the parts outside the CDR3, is DTAVSQTPKYLVTQMGNDKSIKCEQNLGHDTMYWYKQDSKKFLKIMFSYNNKELIINETVPNRFSPKSPDKAHLNLHINSLELGDSAVYFCASGGGGNQPQHFGDGTRLSIL.

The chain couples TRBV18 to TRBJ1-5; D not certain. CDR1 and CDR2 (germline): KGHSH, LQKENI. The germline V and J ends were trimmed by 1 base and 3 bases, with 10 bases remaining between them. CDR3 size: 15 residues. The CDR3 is CASSPLAATNQPQHF. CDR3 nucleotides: TGTGCCAGCTCACCACTGGCAGCAACCAATCAGCCCCAGCATTTT.

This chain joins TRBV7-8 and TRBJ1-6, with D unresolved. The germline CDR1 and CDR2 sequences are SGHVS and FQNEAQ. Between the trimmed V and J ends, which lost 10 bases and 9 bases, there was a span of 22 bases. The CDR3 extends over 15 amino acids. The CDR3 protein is CATLEGFGSGSPLHF. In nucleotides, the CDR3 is TGTGCCACCCTTGAGGGTTTCGGTAGTGGTTCACCCCTCCACTTT.

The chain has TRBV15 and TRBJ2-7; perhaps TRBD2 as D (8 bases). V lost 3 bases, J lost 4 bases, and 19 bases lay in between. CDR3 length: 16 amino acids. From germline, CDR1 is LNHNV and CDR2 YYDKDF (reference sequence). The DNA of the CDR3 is TGTGCCACCAGCAGGCAAGGGACTAGGGGACAGTACGAGCAGTACTTC. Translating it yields CATSRQGTRGQYEQYF. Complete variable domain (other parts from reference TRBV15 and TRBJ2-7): DAMVIQNPRYQVTQFGKPVTLSCSQTLNHNVMYWYQQKSSQAPKLLFHYYDKDFNNEADTPDNFQSRRPNTSFCFLDIRSPGLGDTAMYLCATSRQGTRGQYEQYFGPGTRLTVT.

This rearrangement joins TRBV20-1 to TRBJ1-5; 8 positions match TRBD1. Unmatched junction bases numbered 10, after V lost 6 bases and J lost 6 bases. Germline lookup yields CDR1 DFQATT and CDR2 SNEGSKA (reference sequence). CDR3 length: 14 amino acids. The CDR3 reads CSALMTGAVQPQHF. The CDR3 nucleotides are TGCAGTGCCCTCATGACAGGGGCGGTTCAGCCCCAGCATTTT.